This T cell receptor (beta chain) derives from a study of shared clonotypes between healthy human individuals. Regarding the study as a whole: The four-donor shared clonotypes exceeded non-shared clonotypes in generation probability, with non-shared ones scoring lower. Though the depth was large, rarefaction showed that sorted-subset sequencing was incomplete.

At the deep level, the assay was run. Data came from immunoSEQ multiplex PCR; TCRdb stores just in-frame clones and leaves some out. The sample yields 550,000 to 850,000 clones, around 74% seen once. CDR3 length: 13 amino acids. V lost 5 bases to trimming and J lost 4 bases; unmatched junction nucleotides: 3. The V gene's germline CDR1 is SGHRS and CDR2 YFSETQ. About this clone itself: Its antigen is as yet unknown.

This sequence joins TRBV5-1 and TRBJ2-7; 10 nucleotides agree with TRBD2. This TCR came from a woman in her thirties in good health. Sequencing was performed on memory CD4+ T cells sorted from blood. Subset: CD45RA-negative fraction. CDR3 DNA sequence: TGCGCCAGCAGGCTAGCGGGAGTGTACGAGCAGTACTTC. Protein product: CASRLAGVYEQYF.